Listed here are 5 T cell receptor beta chains from one sample, sequenced in a study of blood T cell repertoires in COVID-19 (dated by TCRdb to 2018 to 2020). Receptor amplification or capture employed the immunoSEQ multiplex PCR assay. TCRdb mirrors the immuneACCESS table, restricted to in-frame sequences. Some clones are absent from its copies; in checked studies, under half trace to an unresolved V gene, and the reason for the others is unknown. The sample has about 74,000 clones on record, 84% of them singletons. The ten largest account for 36% of the sample. Specimen: peripheral blood. The receptor source for this set is a man aged 65 to 79 with acute or convalescent COVID-19.

The chain joins TRBV5-1 to TRBJ2-2, with a possible D match to TRBD2 (5 bases). Trimming left V 5 bases short and J 3 bases short, with 8 bases between. The CDR3 is made up of 13 amino acids. CDR1 SGHRS and CDR2 YFSETQ come from the germline V gene. CDR3 residues: CASRPDYTGELFF. As DNA, the CDR3 is TGCGCCAGCAGACCGGACTACACCGGGGAGCTGTTTTTT.

The CDR3 is CASSKGRRAGSNQPQHF. CDR3 in DNA: TGTGCCAGCAGCAAAGGTCGGAGGGCAGGGAGCAATCAGCCCCAGCATTTT. V and J are TRBV21-1 and TRBJ1-5. TRBV21-1 constitutes a pseudogene. There are 17 residues in the CDR3.

This chain links TRBV2 with TRBJ2-7, with a possible D match to TRBD1 (5 bases). The CDR3 loop spans 12 amino acids. Germline V CDR1 and CDR2: SNHLY, FYNNEI. Trimming removed 8 bases from V and 0 bases from J, with 8 bases in between. The CDR3, as DNA: TGTGCCAGCGGGGCTTACTCCTACGAGCAGTACTTC. Translating it yields CASGAYSYEQYF.

This clone was counted once. The CDR3 bases are TGCGCCAGCAGCTTGGCCGGACTAGGAGGTAATGAGCAGTTCTTC. It yields the protein CASSLAGLGGNEQFF. This chain connects TRBV5-1 to TRBJ2-1, with TRBD2 identical over 7 bases. The V gene end was trimmed by 0 bases and the J gene end by 7 bases; junction bases not matched to a gene: 7. Germline loops: CDR1 SGHRS, CDR2 YFSETQ. The CDR3 has 15 amino acids.

V and J are TRBV6-5 and TRBJ1-1; 7 bases line up with TRBD1. The length of the CDR3 is 14 residues. CDR1 and CDR2 (germline): MNHEY, SVGAGI. V shed 0 bases and J 6 bases; nucleotides not matched to a gene: 4. The CDR3: CASSYSTGKAEAFF. In DNA form, the CDR3 reads TGTGCCAGCAGTTACTCGACAGGGAAGGCTGAAGCTTTCTTT.